This TCR beta chain was observed in a study of shared clonotypes between healthy human individuals. The assay was immunoSEQ multiplex PCR, and TCRdb's table has in-frame clones only and misses some. The table records more than 200,000 clones, 50% to 75% of them present only once. Sequencing was carried out using memory CD4+ T cells sorted from blood. The subset: CD45RA-negative fraction. The TCR sequence derives from a man aged 25 to 40 in good health.

DNA of the CDR3: TGCAGCGTTGAAGGGGCTAGCGAGCTGACCCAGTACTTC. Its protein product is CSVEGASELTQYF. The J gene is TRBJ2-5, the V gene TRBV29-1, with D maybe TRBD2 (6 bases). This CDR3 comprises 13 residues. The V gene's germline CDR1 is SQVTM and CDR2 ANQGSEA. Trimming cost V 1 base and J 7 bases, with 13 bases left between them.